These 5 T cell receptor beta chains were all obtained from the same sample, sequenced in a study of CD8+ T cells in alopecia areata (dated by TCRdb to 2016 to 2018). In the paper's terms, the time point label means: 20 to 30 weeks on oral tofacitinib. The treatment or condition label, read with the paper, signifies: oral pan-JAK inhibitor, 5-10 mg twice daily. The protocol used for the library was the immunoSEQ multiplex PCR assay. For TCR sequencing, RNA was extracted from every sample and reverse transcribed into cDNA to serve as template. TCRdb mirrors the immuneACCESS table, restricted to in-frame sequences. Some clones are absent from its copies; in checked studies, under half trace to an unresolved V gene, and the reason for the others is unknown. The table for this sample lists some 180,000 clones; roughly 50% of them were counted only once. The top ten clones comprise approximately 11% of the sample.

The source material was CD8+ T cells sorted from blood, sampled at week 24, from a patient treated with tofacitinib. The receptors originated from a human donor with alopecia areata.

Details on this clone: This CDR3 is missing its conserved last phenylalanine or tryptophan, likely due to a read error. The limits of the CDR3 on the DNA are not certain, so only TCRdb's listed CDR3 is given. The rearrangement links TRBV20-1 to TRBJ2-3. The CDR3 is 11 amino acids long, termini counted. The germline CDR1 and CDR2 sequences are DFQATT and SNEGSKA (reference sequence). The CDR3 here is CSARAHGAVIL.

This rearrangement joins TRBV2 to TRBJ1-5, with TRBD1 matching over 7 bases. Germline values: CDR1 SNHLY, CDR2 FYNNEI. With 7 bases clipped from V and 7 bases from J, the junction kept 7 bases outside the gene matches. CDR3 length equals 13 residues. The DNA of the CDR3 is TGTGCCAGCACTAAGACAGGGAGACAGCCCCAGCATTTT. Amino acid sequence: CASTKTGRQPQHF. The full variable domain, in which reference TRBV2 and TRBJ1-5 provide the parts outside the CDR3, is EPEVTQTPSHQVTQMGQEVILRCVPISNHLYFYWYRQILGQKVEFLVSFYNNEISEKSEIFDDQFSVERPDGSNFTLKIRSTKLEDSAMYFCASTKTGRQPQHFGDGTRLSIL.

This clone was detected many times. The J gene is TRBJ1-5, the V gene TRBV2; D is perhaps TRBD1 (6 bases). Germline V gives CDR1 SNHLY, CDR2 FYNNEI. The germline V and J ends were trimmed by 1 base and 3 bases, with 10 bases remaining between them. The length of the CDR3 is 15 residues. CDR3: CASSEGTGNNQPQHF. Here the CDR3 DNA reads TGTGCCAGCAGTGAAGGAACAGGGAACAATCAGCCCCAGCATTTT.

The genes are TRBV19 and TRBJ1-3; D is unresolved. The CDR3 consists of 13 residues. Between the trimmed V and J ends, which lost 0 bases and 3 bases, there was a span of 3 bases. Per germline, CDR1 LNHDA and CDR2 SQIVND (reference sequence). CDR3 nucleotide sequence: TGTGCCAGTAGTATAGAAGATGGAAACACCATATATTTT. The encoded protein is CASSIEDGNTIYF.

This sequence joins TRBV4-1 and TRBJ1-6, with unresolved D. Trimming pared 0 bases from V and 4 bases from J, leaving 7 bases between. Germline-derived CDR1 and CDR2 are MGHRA and YSYEKL. The CDR3 has 15 amino acids. The CDR3 nucleotides are TGCGCCAGCAGCCAAGACGGAGGGTATAATTCACCCCTCCACTTT. Protein sequence: CASSQDGGYNSPLHF.